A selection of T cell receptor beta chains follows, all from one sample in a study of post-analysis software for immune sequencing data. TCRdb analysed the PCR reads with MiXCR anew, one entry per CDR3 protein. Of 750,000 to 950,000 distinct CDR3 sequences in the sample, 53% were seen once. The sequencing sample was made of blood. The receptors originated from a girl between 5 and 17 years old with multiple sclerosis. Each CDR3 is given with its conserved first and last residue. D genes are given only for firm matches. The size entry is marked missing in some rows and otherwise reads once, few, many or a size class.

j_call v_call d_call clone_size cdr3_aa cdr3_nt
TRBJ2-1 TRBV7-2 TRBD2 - CASSPRGVAGGTYNEQFF TGTGCCAGCAGTCCCAGGGGGGTAGCGGGAGGAACCTACAATGAGCAGTTCTTC
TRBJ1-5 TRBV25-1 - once CASSEWGEGTAPYQPQHF TGTGCCAGCAGTGAATGGGGCGAGGGAACGGCCCCCTATCAGCCCCAGCATTTT
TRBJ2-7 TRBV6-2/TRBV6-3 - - CASSPGTQTPPYEQYF TGTGCCAGCAGTCCAGGGACTCAGACCCCACCCTACGAGCAGTACTTC
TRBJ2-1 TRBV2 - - CASSYLGGPPYNEQFF TGTGCCAGCAGTTATCTGGGGGGGCCCCCTTACAATGAGCAGTTCTTC
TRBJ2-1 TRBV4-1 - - CASSPTRGAGATWNEQFF TGCGCCAGCAGCCCTACCCGGGGGGCGGGAGCGACTTGGAATGAGCAGTTCTTC
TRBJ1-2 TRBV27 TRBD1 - CASSFIMGQGAEDYGYTF TGTGCCAGCAGTTTTATCATGGGACAGGGGGCTGAGGACTATGGCTACACCTTC
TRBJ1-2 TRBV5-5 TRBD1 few CASSTTGEYGYTF TGTGCCAGCAGTACCACAGGGGAATATGGCTACACCTTC
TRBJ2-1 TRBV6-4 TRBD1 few CASSESGGASNEQFF TGTGCCAGCAGTGAGTCAGGGGGCGCAAGCAATGAGCAGTTCTTC
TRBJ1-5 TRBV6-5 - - CASRLGLNQPQHF TGTGCCAGCCGATTAGGACTAAATCAGCCCCAGCATTTT
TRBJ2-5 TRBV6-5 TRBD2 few CASSYSGLAGGVETQYF TGTGCCAGCAGTTACTCGGGACTAGCGGGAGGCGTGGAGACCCAGTACTTC
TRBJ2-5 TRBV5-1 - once CASSRETETQYF TGCGCCAGCAGCAGGGAGACGGAGACCCAGTACTTC
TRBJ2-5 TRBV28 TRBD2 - CASSFSGLAGGRRETQYF TGTGCCAGCAGTTTTTCGGGACTAGCGGGAGGGCGGAGGGAGACCCAGTACTTC
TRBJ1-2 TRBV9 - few CASSEVSLRGYTF TGTGCCAGCAGCGAGGTATCCTTACGTGGCTACACCTTC
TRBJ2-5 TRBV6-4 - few CASRPRGISETQYF TGTGCCAGCAGACCACGGGGGATTTCGGAGACCCAGTACTTC
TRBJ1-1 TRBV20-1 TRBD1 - CSASVPGTGPTEAFF TGCAGTGCTAGCGTCCCCGGGACAGGGCCCACTGAAGCTTTCTTT
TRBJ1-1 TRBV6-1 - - CASSEARVTEAFF TGTGCCAGCAGTGAAGCGAGAGTCACTGAAGCTTTCTTT